This T cell receptor (beta chain) stems from a study of T-cell reconstitution after alpha-beta-depleted transplantation in children. Whole-study results and caveats: About two months after transplant, alpha-beta T cells reportedly came from several hundred expanded graft clones. TCRbeta diversity was high at day 60 in some patients (a result of surviving recipient T cells and thymic progenitors).

Note on this clonotype: What it binds is unknown.

Unique molecular identifiers were built into the TCRbeta library. TCRdb ran MiXCR on the PCR reads and lists one entry per CDR3 protein. The profile shows fewer than 750,000 distinct CDR3 sequences, over 25% of them singletons. CDR1 KGHSH and CDR2 LQKENI come from the germline V gene. The CDR3 length is 15 residues. V gave up 3 bases and J gave up 4 bases, with 13 bases separating them. V gene TRBV18 combines with J gene TRBJ1-5, with D tentatively TRBD1 (5 bases). Sequencing was performed on PBMCs, taken before TCRalphabeta/CD19-depleted stem cell transplant. The receptor was derived from a boy under two years old with Wiskott-Aldrich syndrome, due to receive a stem cell transplant. The CDR3 coding sequence is TGTGCCAGCTCACCTTCGACGGCAGGGAATCAGCCCCAGCATTTT. It is translated as CASSPSTAGNQPQHF. The complete variable domain, with remaining parts taken from reference TRBV18 and TRBJ1-5, reads NAGVMQNPRHLVRRRGQEARLRCSPMKGHSHVYWYRQLPEEGLKFMVYLQKENIIDESGMPKERFSAEFPKEGPSILRIQQVVRGDSAAYFCASSPSTAGNQPQHFGDGTRLSIL.